A single sample gave rise to the 5 T cell receptor beta chains below, sequenced in a study of CD8+ T cells in alopecia areata. cDNA reverse transcribed from extracted RNA served as the sequencing template. Some clones are missing from TCRdb's copy, which holds only in-frame ones; the method was immunoSEQ multiplex PCR. The table has some 210,000 clones, more than 45% seen once. The material was CD4+ T cells sorted from blood, obtained at week 0. These receptors were collected from a human donor with alopecia areata.

The chain combines TRBV7-9 with TRBJ1-2; D perhaps matches TRBD1 (5 bases). Trimming removed 5 bases at V and 6 bases at J, with 19 bases between. The CDR3 runs to 15 residues. Germline-derived CDR1 and CDR2 are SEHNR and FQNEAQ (reference sequence). The CDR3 loop reads CASSTSVLGGDGYTF. The CDR3 nucleotides are TGTGCCAGCAGCACCTCCGTCCTCGGGGGGGATGGCTACACCTTC.

The rearrangement uses TRBV14 and TRBJ2-1; 11 nucleotides match TRBD2. The CDR3 contains 15 residues. The J segment lost 5 bases and the V segment lost 4 bases, leaving 4 bases of the junction unmatched. Germline CDR1 and CDR2: SGHDN and FVKESK. Here the CDR3 reads CASSPTSGNNNEQFF. In DNA form, the CDR3 reads TGTGCCAGCAGCCCGACTAGCGGGAACAACAATGAGCAGTTCTTC.

The rearrangement uses TRBV6-5 and TRBJ1-2, with no clear D. The V gene's germline CDR1 is MNHEY and CDR2 SVGAGI. The CDR3 loop spans 13 amino acids. V was trimmed by 6 bases and J by 8 bases, leaving 16 bases between them. CDR3 nucleotides: TGTGCCAGCAGAAAGGACGGCCTCTGGGGCTACACCTTC. Residues: CASRKDGLWGYTF.

This chain connects TRBV7-8 to TRBJ1-5; no reliable D call. This CDR3 comprises 15 residues. The V end was cut by 2 bases, the J end by 3 bases, with 11 bases between. Germline CDR1 reads SGHVS; CDR2 reads FQNEAQ. The CDR3 DNA sequence: TGTGCCAGCAGCTTAAGTCTGGGTAACAATCAGCCCCAGCATTTT. Translation gives CASSLSLGNNQPQHF.

This clone is a singleton in its sample. The J gene is TRBJ2-5, the V gene TRBV19, with D tentatively TRBD2 (5 bases). The germline CDR1 and CDR2 sequences are LNHDA and SQIVND (reference sequence). The CDR3 consists of 14 residues. Trimming took off 5 bases at V and 1 base at J, with 11 bases between the two ends. The CDR3 DNA sequence: TGTGCCAGTAGTCCTGGACTTCCCCAAGAGACCCAGTACTTC. Translated, it gives CASSPGLPQETQYF.